This T cell receptor (beta chain) was profiled in a study of regulatory T cells in long-lasting Graves disease. Study-level results: Persistent disease preferred TRBV28, TRBJ1-2 and TRBJ2-5.

Construction of TCR beta libraries relied on iRepertoire HTBI primers and on Arm-PCR targeting CDR3 regions. In TCRdb, the multiplex PCR reads were re-called with MiXCR into one record per CDR3 protein. The data contain fewer than 550,000 distinct CDR3 sequences, about 16% of them singletons. Germline V gives CDR1 SNHLY, CDR2 FYNNEI. The junction had 11 bases not matched to a gene; V was cut back by 8 bases and J by 7 bases. The CDR3 covers 14 residues. Indicated time point: newly diagnosed GD, antithyroid drugs for less than 3 months. Extracted RNA from PBMCs served as the source of the TCR library. Peripheral blood, at around 8.8 milliliters, went into EDTA tubes. This clonotype was seen ten or more times. Its antigen is still unknown. These data are also associated with another study on T cells in Graves' hyperthyroidism and ophthalmopathy. From that report: HTBI primers were used for first-round RT-PCR of the TCR CDR3. Researchers report that a 13 V-J model separated ophthalmopathy from stable hyperthyroidism.

Material: peripheral blood mononuclear cells (PBMCs), obtained at new diagnosis, from a patient treated with antithyroid drugs. J is TRBJ2-1 and V is TRBV2, with TRBD2 matching over 7 bases. The source is a woman aged 18 to 35 with Graves disease. CDR3 sequence: CASFLAALGNEQFF. CDR3 nucleotides: TGTGCCAGCTTTCTAGCGGCCTTGGGGAATGAGCAGTTCTTC.